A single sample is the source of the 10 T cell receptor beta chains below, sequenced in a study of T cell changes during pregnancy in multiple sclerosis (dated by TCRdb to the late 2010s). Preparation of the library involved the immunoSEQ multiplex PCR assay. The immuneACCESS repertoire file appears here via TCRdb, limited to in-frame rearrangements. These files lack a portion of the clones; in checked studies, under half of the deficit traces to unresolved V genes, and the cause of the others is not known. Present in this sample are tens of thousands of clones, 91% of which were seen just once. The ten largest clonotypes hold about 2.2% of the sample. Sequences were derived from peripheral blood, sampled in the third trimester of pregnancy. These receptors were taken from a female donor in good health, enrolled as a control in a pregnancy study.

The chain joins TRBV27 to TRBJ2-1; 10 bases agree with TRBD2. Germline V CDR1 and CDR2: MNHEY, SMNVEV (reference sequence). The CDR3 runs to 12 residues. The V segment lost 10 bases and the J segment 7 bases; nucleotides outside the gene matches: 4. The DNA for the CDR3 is TGTGCCACCCTAGCGGGGGAAAATGAGCAGTTCTTC. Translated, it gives CATLAGENEQFF.

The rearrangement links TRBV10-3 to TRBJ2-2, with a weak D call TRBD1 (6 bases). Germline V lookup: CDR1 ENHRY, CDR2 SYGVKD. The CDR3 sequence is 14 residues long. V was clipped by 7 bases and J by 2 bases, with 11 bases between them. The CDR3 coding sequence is TGTGCCATCACCGCGGACAGAAACACCGGGGAGCTGTTTTTT. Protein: CAITADRNTGELFF.

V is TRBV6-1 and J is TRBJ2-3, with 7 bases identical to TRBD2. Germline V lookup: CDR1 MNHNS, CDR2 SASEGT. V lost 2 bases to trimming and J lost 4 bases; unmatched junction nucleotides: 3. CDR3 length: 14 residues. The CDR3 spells CASSEPSGSDTQYF. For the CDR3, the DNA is TGTGCCAGCAGTGAACCTAGCGGTTCAGATACGCAGTATTTT.

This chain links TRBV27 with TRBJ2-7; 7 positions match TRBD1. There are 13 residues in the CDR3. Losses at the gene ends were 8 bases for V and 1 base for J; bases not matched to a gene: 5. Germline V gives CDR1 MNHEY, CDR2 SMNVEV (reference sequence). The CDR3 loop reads CASVGDSSYEQYF. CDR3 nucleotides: TGTGCCAGCGTAGGGGACAGTTCCTACGAGCAGTACTTC.

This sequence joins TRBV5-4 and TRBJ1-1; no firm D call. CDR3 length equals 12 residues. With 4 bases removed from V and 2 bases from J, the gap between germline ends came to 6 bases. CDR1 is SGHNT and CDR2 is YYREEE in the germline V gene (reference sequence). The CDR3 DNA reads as TGTGCCAGCAGCCTTGTTAACACTGAAGCTTTCTTT. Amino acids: CASSLVNTEAFF. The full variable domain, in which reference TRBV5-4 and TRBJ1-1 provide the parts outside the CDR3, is ETGVTQSPTHLIKTRGQQVTLRCSSQSGHNTVSWYQQALGQGPQFIFQYYREEENGRGNFPPRFSGLQFPNYSSELNVNALELDDSALYLCASSLVNTEAFFGQGTRLTVV.

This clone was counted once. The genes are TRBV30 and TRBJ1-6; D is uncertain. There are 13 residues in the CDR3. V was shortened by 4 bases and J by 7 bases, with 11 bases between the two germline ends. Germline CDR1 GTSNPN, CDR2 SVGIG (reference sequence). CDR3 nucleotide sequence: TGTGCCTGGACCCCCACAGAGAATTCACCCCTCCACTTT. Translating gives CAWTPTENSPLHF.

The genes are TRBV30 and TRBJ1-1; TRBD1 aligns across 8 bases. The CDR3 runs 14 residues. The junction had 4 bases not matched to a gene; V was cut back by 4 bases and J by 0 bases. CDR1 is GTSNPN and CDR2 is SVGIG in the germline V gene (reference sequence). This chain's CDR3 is CAWTGGFLNTEAFF. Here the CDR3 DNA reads TGTGCCTGGACAGGGGGCTTCCTGAACACTGAAGCTTTCTTT.

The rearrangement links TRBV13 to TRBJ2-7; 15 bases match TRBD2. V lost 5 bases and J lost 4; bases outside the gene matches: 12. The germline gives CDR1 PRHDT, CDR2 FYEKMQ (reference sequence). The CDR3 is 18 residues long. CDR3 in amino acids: CASSLLGLAGGPVYEQYF. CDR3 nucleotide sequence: TGTGCCAGCAGCCTCCTTGGACTAGCGGGGGGGCCTGTTTACGAGCAGTACTTC. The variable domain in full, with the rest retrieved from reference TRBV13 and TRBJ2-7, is AAGVIQSPRHLIKEKRETATLKCYPIPRHDTVYWYQQGPGQDPQFLISFYEKMQSDKGSIPDRFSAQQFSDYHSELNMSSLELGDSALYFCASSLLGLAGGPVYEQYFGPGTRLTVT.

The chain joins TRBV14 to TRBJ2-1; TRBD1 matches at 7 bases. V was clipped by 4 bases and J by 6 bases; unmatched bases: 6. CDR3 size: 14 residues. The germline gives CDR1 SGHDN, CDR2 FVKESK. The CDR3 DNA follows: TGTGCCAGCAGCCCAGGGACAGCACTCAATGAGCAGTTCTTC. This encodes CASSPGTALNEQFF.

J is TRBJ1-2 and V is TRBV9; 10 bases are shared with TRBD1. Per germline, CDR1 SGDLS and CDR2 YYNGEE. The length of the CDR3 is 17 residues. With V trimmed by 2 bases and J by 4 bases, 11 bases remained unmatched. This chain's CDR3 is CASSVSKTGGKAYGYTF. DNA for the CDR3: TGTGCCAGCAGCGTCTCAAAGACAGGGGGCAAGGCCTATGGCTACACCTTC.